This TCR beta chain was identified in a study of blood T cells in healthy people across ages (dated by TCRdb to about 2015). With regard to the full study: In model experiments, template switching captured roughly one uniquely barcoded TCR beta cDNA molecule for every two T cells. To track age-related changes in TCR beta repertoire diversity, the study relied on deep sequencing normalized with unique cDNA molecular identifiers. The donors were divided into four age groups: young (average 16 years), middle-aged (roughly 40), aged (62) and long-lived (about 84). To avoid experimental bias, donors of different ages were distributed randomly across sequencing lanes. For two donors (one aged 18 to 29 and one aged 80 or older), the study analyzed two additional independent replicas of 1 million unique cDNA reads from the same blood draw.

A remark on this clonotype: The antigen it recognizes is unknown. No base quality information exists; no much larger clone differs at one position.

Reading the germline V gene (reference sequence) gives CDR1 DFQATT and CDR2 SNEGSKA. From the cysteine up to the phenylalanine, the CDR3 has a length of 16 residues. This entry keeps only the CDR3 DNA: 48 bases, framed from base 1. After removal of 0 bases from V and 2 bases from J, the junction retains 7 bases not matched to a gene. Receptor libraries were prepared by 5' RACE. Instrument on record: Illumina HiSeq 2500. The second PCR ran for roughly 7 to 12 cycles and used a J-beta primer mix along with a sample-barcoded 5' primer. A unique molecular identifier was introduced onto each TCR beta cDNA molecule by a template-switch 5' adaptor carrying 12 random nucleotides. At least 2.5 million CDR3-containing paired-end reads were obtained from each sample. First-strand cDNA synthesis was performed from all RNA using the Mint cDNA synthesis kit, with priming by a TRBC-specific oligonucleotide. Following uracil-DNA glycosylase treatment, a first 18-cycle PCR with universal primers M1SS and BC2_uni_R was performed on all cDNA. In the original analysis: For normalization, 1 million high-quality reads were randomly selected from each sample, with every read carrying a distinct molecular identifier. Instead of being binned into consensus sequences, reads with shared molecular identifiers were discarded. MiTCR, with a Q25 quality threshold and the strictest error-elimination algorithm, was used for CDR3 identification, clonotype clustering and error correction. Lower-bound total TCR beta diversity was estimated with a nonparametric unseen species model using Euler transformation. The raw public data were reprocessed by TCRdb itself: fastp quality trimming at Q25, MiXCR clonotype calling, in-frame beta chains only. A single entry per CDR3 protein holds the most common genes and DNA from its merged rows. TCRdb, not the authors, supplied the V and J calls. This sample is represented by 700,000 to 1,000,000 distinct CDR3 sequences; roughly 44% of them were singletons. The ten top clones hold roughly a fifth of the sample.

The full study reports these points: Observed TCR beta diversity correlated strongly with the percentage of naive T cells measured by flow cytometry. Because donor CMV infection status was unknown, age-related changes in expanded clonotypes were potentially confounded. As age increased, observed TCR beta diversity per million T cells dropped in a roughly linear way, and a significant reduction was already evident by age 40. Total diversity estimates from one million sequenced T cells were considered lower bounds and underestimates. The long-lived group showed more naive CD4+ T cells, fewer expanded clones and increased TCR diversity than the aged group, suggesting age selection. Bulk unsorted PBMC profiling prevented conclusive comparison of naive and antigen-experienced compartments.

The roughly 37 donors, aged about 6 to 100 years, were systemically healthy Caucasian individuals from Russia. About 10 milliliters of peripheral blood were collected from each donor into EDTA-treated Vacutainer tubes. PBMCs were isolated by Ficoll-Paque density-gradient centrifugation, with at least 6 million obtained per sample. Total RNA, at least 6 micrograms per sample, was extracted from PBMCs with Trizol reagent. For every donor, flow cytometry on a PBMC aliquot measured the percentage of naive CD45RAhigh/CD27high T cells. The sequence joins TRBV20-1 to TRBJ2-3; 8 bases in the middle match TRBD2. The source material was blood. This TCR came from a man aged 55 to 70 in good health. The nucleotides read TGCAGTGCTAGAGAGGCTAGCGGGCTTGACACAGATACGCAGTATTTT. This is translated as CSAREASGLDTDTQYF.